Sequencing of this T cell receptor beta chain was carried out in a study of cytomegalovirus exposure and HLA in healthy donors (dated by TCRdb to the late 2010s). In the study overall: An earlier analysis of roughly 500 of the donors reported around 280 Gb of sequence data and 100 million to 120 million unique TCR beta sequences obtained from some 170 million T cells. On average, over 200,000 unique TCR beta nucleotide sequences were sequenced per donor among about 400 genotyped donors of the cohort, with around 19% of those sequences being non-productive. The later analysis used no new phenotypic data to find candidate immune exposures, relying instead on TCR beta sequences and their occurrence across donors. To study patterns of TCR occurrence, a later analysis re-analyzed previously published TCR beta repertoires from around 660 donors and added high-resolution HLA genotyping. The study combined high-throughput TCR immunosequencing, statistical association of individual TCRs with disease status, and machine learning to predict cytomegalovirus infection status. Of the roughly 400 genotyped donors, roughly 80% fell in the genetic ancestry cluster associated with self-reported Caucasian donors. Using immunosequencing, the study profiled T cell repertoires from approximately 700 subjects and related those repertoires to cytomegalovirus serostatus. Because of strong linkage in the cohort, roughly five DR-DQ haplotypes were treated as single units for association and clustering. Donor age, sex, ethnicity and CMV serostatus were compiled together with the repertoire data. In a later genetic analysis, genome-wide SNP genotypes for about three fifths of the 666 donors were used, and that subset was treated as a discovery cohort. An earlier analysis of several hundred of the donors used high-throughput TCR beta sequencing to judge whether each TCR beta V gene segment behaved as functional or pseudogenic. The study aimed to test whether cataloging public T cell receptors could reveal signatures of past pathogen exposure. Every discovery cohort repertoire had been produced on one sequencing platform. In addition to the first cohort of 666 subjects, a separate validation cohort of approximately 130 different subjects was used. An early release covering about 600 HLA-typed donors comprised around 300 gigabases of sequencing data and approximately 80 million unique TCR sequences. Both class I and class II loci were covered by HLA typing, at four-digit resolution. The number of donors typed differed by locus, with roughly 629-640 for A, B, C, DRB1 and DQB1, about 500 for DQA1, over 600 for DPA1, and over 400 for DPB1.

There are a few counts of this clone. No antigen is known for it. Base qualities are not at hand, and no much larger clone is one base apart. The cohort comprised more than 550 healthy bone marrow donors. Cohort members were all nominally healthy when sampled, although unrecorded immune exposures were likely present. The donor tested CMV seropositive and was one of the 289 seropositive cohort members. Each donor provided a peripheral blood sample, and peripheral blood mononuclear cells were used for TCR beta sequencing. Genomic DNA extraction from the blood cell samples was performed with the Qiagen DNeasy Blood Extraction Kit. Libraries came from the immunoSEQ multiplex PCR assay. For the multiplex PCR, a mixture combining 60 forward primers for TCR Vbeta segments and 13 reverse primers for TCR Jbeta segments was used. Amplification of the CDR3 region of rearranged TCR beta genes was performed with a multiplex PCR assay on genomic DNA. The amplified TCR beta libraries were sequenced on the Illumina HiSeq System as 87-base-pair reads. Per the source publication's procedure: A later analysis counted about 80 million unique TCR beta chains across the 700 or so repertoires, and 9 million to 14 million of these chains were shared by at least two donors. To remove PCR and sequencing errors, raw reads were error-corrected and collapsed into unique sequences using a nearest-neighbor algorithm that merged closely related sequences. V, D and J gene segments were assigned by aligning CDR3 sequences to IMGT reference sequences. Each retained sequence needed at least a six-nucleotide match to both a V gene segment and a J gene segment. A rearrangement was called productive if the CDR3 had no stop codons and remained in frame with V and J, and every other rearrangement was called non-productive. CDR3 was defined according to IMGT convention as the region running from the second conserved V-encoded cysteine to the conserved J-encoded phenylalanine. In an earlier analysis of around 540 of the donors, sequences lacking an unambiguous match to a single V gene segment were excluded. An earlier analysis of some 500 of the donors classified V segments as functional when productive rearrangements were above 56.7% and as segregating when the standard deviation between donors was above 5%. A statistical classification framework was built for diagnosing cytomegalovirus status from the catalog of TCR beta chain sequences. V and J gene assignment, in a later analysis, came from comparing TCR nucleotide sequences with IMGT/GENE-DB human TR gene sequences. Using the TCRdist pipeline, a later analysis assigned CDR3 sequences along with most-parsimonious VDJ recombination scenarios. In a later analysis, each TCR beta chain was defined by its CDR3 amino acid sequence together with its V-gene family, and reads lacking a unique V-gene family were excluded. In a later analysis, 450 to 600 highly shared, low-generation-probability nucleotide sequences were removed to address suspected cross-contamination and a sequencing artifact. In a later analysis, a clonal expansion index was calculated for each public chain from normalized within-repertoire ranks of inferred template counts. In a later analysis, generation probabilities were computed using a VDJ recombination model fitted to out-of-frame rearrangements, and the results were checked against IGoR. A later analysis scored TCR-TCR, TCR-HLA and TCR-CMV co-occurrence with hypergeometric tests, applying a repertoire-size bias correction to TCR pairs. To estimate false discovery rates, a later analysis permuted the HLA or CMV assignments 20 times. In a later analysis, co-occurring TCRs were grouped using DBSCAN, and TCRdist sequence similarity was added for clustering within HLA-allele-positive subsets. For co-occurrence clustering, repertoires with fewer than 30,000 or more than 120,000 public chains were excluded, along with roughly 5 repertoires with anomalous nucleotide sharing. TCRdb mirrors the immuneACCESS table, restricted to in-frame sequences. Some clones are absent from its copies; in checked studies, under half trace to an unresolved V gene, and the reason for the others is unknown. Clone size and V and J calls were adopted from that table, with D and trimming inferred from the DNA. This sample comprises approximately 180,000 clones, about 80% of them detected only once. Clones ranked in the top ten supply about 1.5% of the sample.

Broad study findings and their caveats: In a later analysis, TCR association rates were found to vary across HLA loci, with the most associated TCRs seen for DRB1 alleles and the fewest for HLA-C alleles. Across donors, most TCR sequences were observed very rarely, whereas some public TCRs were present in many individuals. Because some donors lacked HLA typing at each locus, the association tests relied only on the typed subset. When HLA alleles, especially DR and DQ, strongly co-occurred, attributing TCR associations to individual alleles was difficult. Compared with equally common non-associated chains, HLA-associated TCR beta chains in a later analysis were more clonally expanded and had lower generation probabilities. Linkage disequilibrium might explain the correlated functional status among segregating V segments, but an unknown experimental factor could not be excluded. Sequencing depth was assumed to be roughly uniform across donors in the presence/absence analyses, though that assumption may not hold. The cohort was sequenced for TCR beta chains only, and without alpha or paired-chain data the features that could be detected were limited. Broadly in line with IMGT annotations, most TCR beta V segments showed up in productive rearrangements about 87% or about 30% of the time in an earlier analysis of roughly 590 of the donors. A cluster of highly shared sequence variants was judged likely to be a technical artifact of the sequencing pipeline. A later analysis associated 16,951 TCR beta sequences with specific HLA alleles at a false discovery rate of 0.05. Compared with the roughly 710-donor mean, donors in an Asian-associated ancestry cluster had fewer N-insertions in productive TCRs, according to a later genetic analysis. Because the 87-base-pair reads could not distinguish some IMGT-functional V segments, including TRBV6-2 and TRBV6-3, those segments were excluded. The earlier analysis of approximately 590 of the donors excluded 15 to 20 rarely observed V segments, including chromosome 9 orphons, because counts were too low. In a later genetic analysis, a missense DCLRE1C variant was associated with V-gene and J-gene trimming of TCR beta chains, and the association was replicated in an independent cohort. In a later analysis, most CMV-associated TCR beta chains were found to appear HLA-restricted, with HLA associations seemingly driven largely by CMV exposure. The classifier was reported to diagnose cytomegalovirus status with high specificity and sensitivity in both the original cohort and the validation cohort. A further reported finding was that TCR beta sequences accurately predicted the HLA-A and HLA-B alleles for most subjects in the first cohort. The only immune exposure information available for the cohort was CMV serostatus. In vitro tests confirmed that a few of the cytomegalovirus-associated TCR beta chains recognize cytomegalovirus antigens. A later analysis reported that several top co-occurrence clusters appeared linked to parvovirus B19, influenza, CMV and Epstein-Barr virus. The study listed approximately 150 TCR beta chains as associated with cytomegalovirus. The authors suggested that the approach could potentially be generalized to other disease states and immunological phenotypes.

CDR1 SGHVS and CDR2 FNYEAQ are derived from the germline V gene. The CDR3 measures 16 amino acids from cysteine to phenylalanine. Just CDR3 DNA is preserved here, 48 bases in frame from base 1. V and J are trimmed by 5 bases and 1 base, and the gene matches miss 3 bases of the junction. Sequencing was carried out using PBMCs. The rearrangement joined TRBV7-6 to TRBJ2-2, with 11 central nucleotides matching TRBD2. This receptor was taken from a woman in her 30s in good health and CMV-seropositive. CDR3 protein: CASSRLAGMNTGELFF. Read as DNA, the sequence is TGTGCCAGCAGCCGACTAGCGGGAATGAACACCGGGGAGCTGTTTTTT.